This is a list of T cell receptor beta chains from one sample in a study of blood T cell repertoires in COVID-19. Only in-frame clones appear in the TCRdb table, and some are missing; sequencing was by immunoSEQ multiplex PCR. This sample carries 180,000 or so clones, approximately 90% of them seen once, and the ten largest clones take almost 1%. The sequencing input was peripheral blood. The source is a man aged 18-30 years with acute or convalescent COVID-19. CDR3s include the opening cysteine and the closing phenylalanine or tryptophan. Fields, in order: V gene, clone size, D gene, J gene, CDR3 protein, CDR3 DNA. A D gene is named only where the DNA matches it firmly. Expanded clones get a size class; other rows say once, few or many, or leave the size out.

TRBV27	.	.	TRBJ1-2	CASSLSRGLGGYTF	TGTGCCAGCAGTTTATCACGGGGTCTCGGCGGCTACACCTTC
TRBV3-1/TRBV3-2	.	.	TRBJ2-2	CASSHTLANTGELFF	TGTGCCAGCAGCCATACACTAGCGAACACCGGGGAGCTGTTTTTT
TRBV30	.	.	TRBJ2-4	CAWRGANIQYF	TGTGCCTGGAGGGGGGCGAACATTCAGTACTTC
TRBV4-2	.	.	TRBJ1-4	CASSQDLSGPFGEKLFF	TGTGCCAGCAGCCAAGATCTCAGCGGCCCATTTGGCGAAAAACTGTTTTTT
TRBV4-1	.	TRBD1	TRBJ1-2	CASSQETGEYGYTF	TGCGCCAGCAGCCAAGAAACAGGGGAGTATGGCTACACCTTC
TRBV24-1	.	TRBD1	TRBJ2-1	CATSDQTGVSYNEQFF	TGTGCCACCAGTGACCAAACAGGGGTGTCCTACAATGAGCAGTTCTTC
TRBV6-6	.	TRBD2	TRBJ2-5	CASSGGYQETQYF	TGTGCCAGCAGCGGGGGGTACCAAGAGACCCAGTACTTC
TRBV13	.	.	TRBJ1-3	CASSRGGIRSGNTIYF	TGTGCCAGCAGCCGGGGGGGCATTCGCTCTGGAAACACCATATATTTT
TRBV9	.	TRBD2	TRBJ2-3	CASSKRSGTSGGQRDTQYF	TGTGCCAGCAGCAAACGAAGTGGTACTAGCGGGGGGCAGAGAGATACGCAGTATTTT
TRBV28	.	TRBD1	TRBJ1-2	CASRQGQGRNYGYTF	TGTGCCAGCAGACAAGGACAGGGCAGGAACTATGGCTACACCTTC
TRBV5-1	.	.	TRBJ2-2	CASSPIPGNTGELFF	TGCGCCAGCAGCCCCATCCCGGGGAACACCGGGGAGCTGTTTTTT
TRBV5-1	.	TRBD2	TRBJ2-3	CASSSPVTSETDTQYF	TGCGCCAGCAGCTCACCAGTGACTAGCGAAACAGATACGCAGTATTTT
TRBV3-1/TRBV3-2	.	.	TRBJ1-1	CASSQATVNTEAFF	TGTGCCAGCAGCCAAGCCACAGTGAACACTGAAGCTTTCTTT
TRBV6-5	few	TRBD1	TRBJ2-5	CASNRDSPETQYF	TGTGCCAGCAATAGGGACAGCCCAGAGACCCAGTACTTC
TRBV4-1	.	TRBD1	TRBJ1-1	CASSLVRGSMNTEAFF	TGCGCCAGCAGCCTCGTCAGGGGGTCCATGAACACTGAAGCTTTCTTT
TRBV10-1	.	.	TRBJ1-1	CASSGGGMNTEAFF	TGCGCCAGCAGTGGAGGAGGGATGAACACTGAAGCTTTCTTT
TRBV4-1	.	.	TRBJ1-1	CASSQAVLNTEAFF	TGCGCCAGCAGCCAAGCAGTCTTGAACACTGAAGCTTTCTTT
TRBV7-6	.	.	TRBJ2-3	CASANRGDITDTQYF	TGTGCCAGCGCAAATCGGGGGGACATCACAGATACGCAGTATTTT
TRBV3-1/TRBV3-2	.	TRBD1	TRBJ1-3	CASSQGRTGKNSGNTIYF	TGTGCCAGCAGCCAAGGACGGACAGGCAAGAACTCTGGAAACACCATATATTTT
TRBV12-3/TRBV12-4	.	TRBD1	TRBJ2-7	CASSFGRGNEQYF	TGTGCCAGCAGTTTTGGCAGGGGGAACGAGCAGTACTTC
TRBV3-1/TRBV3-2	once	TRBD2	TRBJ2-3	CASSPKGGASTDTQYF	TGTGCCAGCAGCCCTAAGGGAGGGGCTAGCACAGATACGCAGTATTTT
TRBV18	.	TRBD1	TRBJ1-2	CASSPTGEYGYTF	TGTGCCAGCTCACCGACAGGGGAGTATGGCTACACCTTC
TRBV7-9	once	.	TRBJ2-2	CASSRDIVRTGELFF	TGTGCCAGCAGCAGAGATATAGTTCGCACCGGGGAGCTGTTTTTT
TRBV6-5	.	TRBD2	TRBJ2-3	CASFAGGTDTQYF	TGTGCCAGCTTCGCGGGAGGCACAGATACGCAGTATTTT
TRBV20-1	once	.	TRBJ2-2	CSASRGTGELFF	TGCAGTGCTAGTCGGGGCACCGGGGAGCTGTTTTTT
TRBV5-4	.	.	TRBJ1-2	CASSLVGRYYGYTF	TGTGCCAGCAGCTTGGTGGGGCGGTACTATGGCTACACCTTC
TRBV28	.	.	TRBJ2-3	CASSLSASSDTQYF	TGTGCCAGCAGTTTATCGGCCTCTAGCGATACGCAGTATTTT
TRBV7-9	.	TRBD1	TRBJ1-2	CASSHGTGVGYTF	TGTGCCAGCAGCCACGGGACAGGGGTAGGCTACACCTTC
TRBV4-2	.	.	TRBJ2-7	CASSQAGSGYGEQYF	TGTGCCAGCAGCCAAGCGGGCTCGGGGTACGGCGAGCAGTACTTC
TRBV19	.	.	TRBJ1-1	CASSLGLRMNTEAFF	TGTGCCAGTAGTTTGGGACTGAGGATGAACACTGAAGCTTTCTTT
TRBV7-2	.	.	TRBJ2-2	CASSLSNRGLNTGELFF	TGTGCCAGCAGCTTATCGAACAGGGGACTGAACACCGGGGAGCTGTTTTTT
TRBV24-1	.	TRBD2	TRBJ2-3	CATSDLRSGADTQYF	TGTGCCACCAGTGATTTGCGTAGCGGGGCAGATACGCAGTATTTT
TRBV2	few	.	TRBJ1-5	CASSGTANPQPQHF	TGTGCCAGCAGTGGCACAGCCAACCCACAGCCCCAGCATTTT
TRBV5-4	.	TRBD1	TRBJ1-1	CASSSRTGKEAFF	TGTGCCAGCAGCTCTCGGACAGGAAAAGAAGCTTTCTTT
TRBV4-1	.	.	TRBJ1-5	CASNPGIYSNQPQHF	TGCGCCAGCAATCCGGGAATTTATAGCAATCAGCCCCAGCATTTT
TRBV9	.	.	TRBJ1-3	CASSTHPAGGNTIYF	TGTGCCAGCAGCACCCACCCCGCAGGGGGAAACACCATATATTTT
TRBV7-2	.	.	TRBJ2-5	CASSKTGTFKETQYF	TGTGCCAGCAGCAAGACCGGGACATTTAAAGAGACCCAGTACTTC
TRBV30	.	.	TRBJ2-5	CAWSVRGAGETQYF	TGTGCCTGGAGTGTACGTGGGGCAGGGGAGACCCAGTACTTC
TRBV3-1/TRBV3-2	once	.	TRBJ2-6	CASSQASGANVLTF	TGTGCCAGCAGCCAAGCCTCGGGGGCCAACGTCCTGACTTTC
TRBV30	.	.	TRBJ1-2	CAWTSGYGYTF	TGTGCCTGGACCAGCGGCTATGGCTACACCTTC
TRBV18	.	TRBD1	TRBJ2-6	CASSPPRQGQSSGANVLTF	TGTGCCAGCTCACCACCGAGACAGGGGCAGAGCTCTGGGGCCAACGTCCTGACTTTC
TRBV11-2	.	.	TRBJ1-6	CASRIPGRNSPLHF	TGTGCCAGCAGGATTCCGGGAAGGAATTCACCCCTCCACTTT
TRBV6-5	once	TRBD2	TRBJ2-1	CASTRTSARHNEQFF	TGTGCCAGCACGAGGACTAGCGCACGCCACAATGAGCAGTTCTTC
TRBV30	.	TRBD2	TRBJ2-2	CACGTSGGLNTGELFF	TGTGCCTGTGGGACTAGCGGGGGTTTGAACACCGGGGAGCTGTTTTTT
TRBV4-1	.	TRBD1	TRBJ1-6	CASSQDSGGPLHF	TGCGCCAGCAGCCAAGATTCAGGGGGACCCCTCCACTTT
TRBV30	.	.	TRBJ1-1	CAWTFNLMNTEAFF	TGTGCCTGGACCTTTAATCTTATGAACACTGAAGCTTTCTTT
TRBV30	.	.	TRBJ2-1	CACPTGNEQFF	TGTGCCTGCCCCACAGGGAATGAGCAGTTCTTC
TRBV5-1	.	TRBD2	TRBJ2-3	CASSLVASGLITQYF	TGCGCCAGCAGCTTGGTAGCTAGCGGACTCATTACGCAGTATTTT
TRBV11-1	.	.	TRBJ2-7	CASSQPQGAHEQYF	TGTGCCAGCAGCCAACCACAGGGAGCCCACGAGCAGTACTTC
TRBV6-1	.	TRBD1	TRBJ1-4	CASSDTGQGEKLFF	TGTGCCAGCAGTGACACCGGACAGGGTGAAAAACTGTTTTTT
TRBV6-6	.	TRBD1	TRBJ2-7	CASSYPGTGYYEQYF	TGTGCCAGCAGTTACCCCGGGACAGGATACTACGAGCAGTACTTC